Following are 27 T cell receptor beta chains from one sample sequenced in a study of blood T cell repertoires in COVID-19. Using immunoSEQ multiplex PCR, the repertoire was profiled, and TCRdb retains in-frame clones only, with some absent. This table holds some 120,000 clones, approximately 88% found once. The sample was peripheral blood. The receptors were sampled from a woman aged 25 to 39 who had recovered from COVID-19.

This clone showed up just a few times. The chain uses TRBV18 and TRBJ1-2; a possible D gene is TRBD1 (5 bases). The V and J ends lost 2 bases and 4 bases respectively, with 17 bases between them. Germline CDR1 KGHSH, CDR2 LQKENI. CDR3 size: 16 residues. The CDR3 DNA reads TGTGCCAGCTCACCAGCAGGGTTACTGGTCACCTATGGCTACACCTTC. This gives the protein CASSPAGLLVTYGYTF.

J is TRBJ1-2 and V is TRBV6-6; 7 nucleotides align to TRBD1. The CDR3 length is 13 residues. The germline V gene encodes CDR1 MNHNY and CDR2 SVGAGI (reference sequence). The junction had 1 base not matched to a gene; V was cut back by 4 bases and J by 2 bases. Here the CDR3 reads CASSLQGNYGYTF. The CDR3 DNA reads as TGTGCCAGCAGTTTACAGGGGAACTATGGCTACACCTTC.

J is TRBJ2-7 and V is TRBV2, with D possibly TRBD1 on 6 matching bases. CDR3 size: 14 residues. CDR1 SNHLY and CDR2 FYNNEI come from the germline V gene. Trimming stripped 4 bases from V and 7 bases from J, with 17 bases between. CDR3 coding DNA: TGTGCCAGCAGTGGACAGGTAGCGATGGAAGAGCAGTACTTC. It yields the protein CASSGQVAMEEQYF.

This chain joins TRBV5-4 and TRBJ1-1; D may be TRBD1 (6 bases). The CDR3 is 15 residues long. Looked up from germline, CDR1 is SGHNT and CDR2 is YYREEE (reference sequence). V dropped 0 bases and J dropped 4 bases, with 13 bases sitting between them. CDR3 in DNA: TGTGCCAGCAGCTTGGCAGGGGCCGGAACCACTGAAGCTTTCTTT. Translation gives CASSLAGAGTTEAFF.

DNA for the CDR3: TGTGCCAGCAGCCCAGATAGCGGGAGCACCGGGGAGCTGTTTTTT. Protein: CASSPDSGSTGELFF. The chain employs TRBV7-9 and TRBJ2-2, with 9 bases aligning to TRBD2. J lost 4 bases, V lost 5 bases, and 5 bases had no gene match. The germline gives CDR1 SEHNR, CDR2 FQNEAQ (reference sequence). This CDR3 region has 15 residues.

The chain combines TRBV28 with TRBJ2-3; 8 bases agree with TRBD2. The CDR3 is made up of 17 amino acids. The V gene end was trimmed by 5 bases and the J gene end by 2 bases; junction bases not matched to a gene: 12. Germline V gene data show CDR1 as MDHEN and CDR2 as SYDVKM. CDR3 amino acids: CASSHRPGLDYTDTQYF. The CDR3 nucleotides are TGTGCCAGCAGTCATAGGCCGGGACTAGATTACACAGATACGCAGTATTTT.

The J gene is TRBJ2-1, the V gene TRBV4-2; 15 positions agree with TRBD2. Germline V lookup: CDR1 LGHNA, CDR2 YNFKEQ. V lost 2 bases, J lost 4 bases, and 12 bases stayed unmatched. The CDR3 has 20 residues. The CDR3 DNA reads as TGTGCCAGCAGCCAAAGGACTAGCGGGAGGGAAGACTTTATATACAATGAGCAGTTCTTC. This encodes CASSQRTSGREDFIYNEQFF.

The chain employs TRBV11-2 and TRBJ2-7; D is perhaps TRBD1 (5 bases). V was trimmed by 5 bases and J by 4 bases, leaving 18 bases between them. The CDR3 covers 15 residues. Germline CDR1 reads SGHAT; CDR2 reads FQNNGV. CDR3 loop: CASSRPGRGTYEQYF. The CDR3 nucleotides are TGTGCCAGCAGCCGACCCGGTAGGGGCACTTACGAGCAGTACTTC.

The chain is built from TRBV19 and TRBJ2-1; TRBD2 matches at 15 bases. With V trimmed by 4 bases and J by 8 bases, 9 bases remained unmatched. The germline gives CDR1 LNHDA, CDR2 SQIVND (reference sequence). The CDR3 is 17 residues long. The CDR3 protein is CASSSRTSGGARYEQFF. The CDR3 DNA reads as TGTGCCAGTAGTAGCCGGACTAGCGGGGGGGCAAGGTATGAGCAGTTCTTC.

This chain connects TRBV24-1 to TRBJ1-2; D is unclear. The CDR3 contains 14 residues. Trimming took 3 bases from V and 3 from J, leaving 10 bases between them. The germline V gene has CDR1 KGHDR and CDR2 SFDVKD. The CDR3 DNA reads as TGTGCCACCAGTGATGCGGAGTCGGACTATGGCTACACCTTC. It yields the protein CATSDAESDYGYTF.

The gene calls are TRBV5-1 and TRBJ2-1, with D tentatively TRBD1 (8 bases). This CDR3 has 15 residues. Trimming left V 2 bases short and J 7 bases short, with 16 bases between. Germline V CDR1 and CDR2: SGHRS, YFSETQ. CDR3: CASSFTDREGNEQFF. As DNA, the CDR3 is TGCGCCAGCAGCTTTACGGACAGGGAGGGGAATGAGCAGTTCTTC.

The V gene is TRBV27, the J gene TRBJ2-1; possible D gene TRBD2, 5 bases. V was cut by 2 bases and J by 2 bases, with 22 bases left in between. Germline V gene lookup returns CDR1 MNHEY and CDR2 SMNVEV (reference sequence). The CDR3 runs to 19 residues. The CDR3 loop is CASSLTSPHVPIAYNEQFF. The CDR3 DNA follows: TGTGCCAGCAGTTTAACTAGTCCCCACGTTCCAATAGCCTACAATGAGCAGTTCTTC.

CDR3 region: CASSVLASGGINEQFF. The CDR3 nucleotides are TGTGCCAGCAGTGTATTGGCTAGCGGGGGGATCAATGAGCAGTTCTTC. The chain couples TRBV6-4 to TRBJ2-1; 11 bases agree with TRBD2. Looked up from germline, CDR1 is MRHNA and CDR2 is SNTAGT. The J segment lost 6 bases and the V segment lost 4 bases, leaving 8 bases of the junction unmatched. The CDR3 is 16 residues long.

This clone was counted only a few times. The V and J genes are TRBV29-1 and TRBJ2-1; TRBD1 might be the D (5 bases). The CDR3 consists of 12 residues. V lost 3 bases, J lost 5 bases, and 8 bases lay in between. Germline V CDR1 and CDR2: SQVTM, ANQGSEA. CDR3 protein: CSVEVRDNEQFF. CDR3 DNA sequence: TGCAGCGTTGAGGTCAGGGACAATGAGCAGTTCTTC.

This chain joins TRBV27 and TRBJ2-7; 10 bases match TRBD2. The CDR3 covers 14 residues. V trimming: 6 bases; J trimming: 2 bases; junction bases outside the gene matches: 4. CDR1 and CDR2 from the germline V gene are MNHEY and SMNVEV (reference sequence). In DNA, the CDR3 is TGTGCCAGCAGCATAGCGGGAGGCACCTACGAGCAGTACTTC. This gives the protein CASSIAGGTYEQYF.

This clone appeared a few times. V and J are TRBV6-5 and TRBJ2-7; weak D call: TRBD1 (5 bases). CDR3 length: 13 amino acids. Trimming shortened V by 3 bases and J by 6 bases, and 12 bases separated the two germline ends. Germline CDR1 and CDR2: MNHEY and SVGAGI. The chain's CDR3 is CASSYTGRREQYF. The CDR3 bases are TGTGCCAGCAGTTATACAGGTCGGCGCGAGCAGTACTTC.

The chain carries TRBV19 and TRBJ2-6; D remains unclear. Deletions cut 4 bases from V and 0 bases from J, with 10 bases between. CDR3 length: 16 residues. Germline V gene data show CDR1 as LNHDA and CDR2 as SQIVND (reference sequence). The CDR3 reads CASSTQISSGANVLTF. The CDR3 bases are TGTGCCAGTAGTACACAGATATCCTCTGGGGCCAACGTCCTGACTTTC.

V gene TRBV2 combines with J gene TRBJ2-2, with a possible D match to TRBD1 (6 bases). Germline V gene lookup returns CDR1 SNHLY and CDR2 FYNNEI. The CDR3 is made up of 18 amino acids. V lost 1 base and J lost 1, with 16 bases in between. CDR3 sequence (DNA): TGTGCCAGCAGTGAAGTAAGGTTACAGGGCTGGAACACCGGGGAGCTGTTTTTT. Translated: CASSEVRLQGWNTGELFF.

The chain is built from TRBV4-1 and TRBJ2-7; 7 bases map to TRBD2. This CDR3 region has 14 residues. CDR1 MGHRA and CDR2 YSYEKL come from the germline V gene. J gave up 4 bases and V 0 bases, and 3 bases lay outside the gene matches. CDR3 nucleotide sequence: TGCGCCAGCAGCCAAGACGGGGGGACGTACGAGCAGTACTTC. This gives the protein CASSQDGGTYEQYF.

This rearrangement joins TRBV12-3 or TRBV12-4 to TRBJ1-1; TRBD1 might be the D (6 bases). The germline V and J ends were trimmed by 5 bases and 5 bases, with 9 bases remaining between them. The CDR3 is made up of 12 amino acids. The CDR3 region has the DNA TGTGCCAGCAGTCTTACAGGGACTGAAGCTTTCTTT. Its translation is CASSLTGTEAFF.

This rearrangement joins TRBV3-1 (or the pseudogene TRBV3-2) to TRBJ1-5; 10 nucleotides line up with TRBD1. The CDR3 contains 14 residues. The V gene end was trimmed by 4 bases and the J gene end by 7 bases; junction bases not matched to a gene: 4. CDR1 and CDR2 from the germline V gene are LGHDT and YNNKEL (reference sequence). CDR3 DNA sequence: TGTGCCAGCAGCCGGGACAGGGGCGGACAGCCCCAGCATTTT. It codes for CASSRDRGGQPQHF.

The chain recombines TRBV11-2 with TRBJ1-4, with 9 bases aligning to TRBD1. CDR3 length equals 15 residues. Trimming removed 4 bases from V and 7 bases from J; junction bases left unmatched: 7. The germline CDR1 and CDR2 sequences are SGHAT and FQNNGV. The CDR3 protein is CASSSVTGGTEKLFF. The CDR3 nucleotides read TGTGCCAGCAGCTCCGTAACAGGGGGCACTGAAAAACTGTTTTTT.

The rearrangement uses TRBV6-2 or TRBV6-3 and TRBJ2-1; 9 bases are a match to TRBD1. The J segment lost 12 bases and the V segment lost 4 bases, leaving 7 bases of the junction unmatched. CDR1 is MNHEY and CDR2 is SVGEGT in the germline V gene. The CDR3 runs to 13 residues. The CDR3 DNA follows: TGTGCCAGCAGTTTAGGGGACAGGGTTGGGCAGTTCTTC. Its protein product is CASSLGDRVGQFF.

The V gene is TRBV21-1, the J gene TRBJ1-5; the listed D gene, TRBD1, was not tested against the DNA. TRBV21-1 is labeled a pseudogene. The CDR3 is 19 amino acids. For the CDR3, the DNA is TGTGCCAGCAGCATCCCCGTGGGACAGGCCCTAATAGTCAATCAGCCCCAGCATTTT. It is translated as CASSIPVGQALIVNQPQHF.

This clone has a single count. V usage is TRBV3-1 (or the pseudogene TRBV3-2) and J usage is TRBJ2-3, with D perhaps matching TRBD1 (6 bases). The CDR3 totals 15 residues. Germline CDR1 is LGHDT and CDR2 is YNNKEL (reference sequence). Trimming left V 4 bases short and J 1 base short, with 12 bases between. CDR3 nucleotide sequence: TGTGCCAGCAGCCTTCAACAGGGAGGCACAGATACGCAGTATTTT. It yields the protein CASSLQQGGTDTQYF.

The chain combines TRBV18 with TRBJ2-3; D call uncertain. The V and J ends lost 2 bases and 0 bases respectively, with 6 bases between them. Germline loops: CDR1 KGHSH, CDR2 LQKENI. This CDR3 is 14 amino acids long. The CDR3 nucleotides read TGTGCCAGCTCACCAGTCCAGAGCACAGATACGCAGTATTTT. This translates into CASSPVQSTDTQYF.

The rearrangement links TRBV20-1 to TRBJ2-1; D possibly corresponds to TRBD2 (5 bases). V lost 6 bases, J lost 5 bases, and 8 bases lay in between. There are 11 residues in the CDR3. The germline V gene encodes CDR1 DFQATT and CDR2 SNEGSKA (reference sequence). CDR3 residues: CSAGGNNEQFF. DNA for the CDR3: TGCAGTGCCGGAGGTAACAATGAGCAGTTCTTC.